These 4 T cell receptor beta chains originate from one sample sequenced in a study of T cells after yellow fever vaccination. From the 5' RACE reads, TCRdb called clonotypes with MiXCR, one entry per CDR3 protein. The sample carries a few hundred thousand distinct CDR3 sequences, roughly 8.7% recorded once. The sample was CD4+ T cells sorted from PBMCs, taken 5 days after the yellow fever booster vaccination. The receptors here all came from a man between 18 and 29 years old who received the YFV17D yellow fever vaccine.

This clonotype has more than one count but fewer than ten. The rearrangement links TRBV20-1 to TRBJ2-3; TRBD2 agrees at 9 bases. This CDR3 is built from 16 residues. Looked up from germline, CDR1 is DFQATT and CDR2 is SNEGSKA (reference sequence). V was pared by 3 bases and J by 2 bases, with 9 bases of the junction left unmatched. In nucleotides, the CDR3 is TGCAGTGCTAGTAAGTCTAGCGGGGCGTACACAGATACGCAGTATTTT. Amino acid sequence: CSASKSSGAYTDTQYF.

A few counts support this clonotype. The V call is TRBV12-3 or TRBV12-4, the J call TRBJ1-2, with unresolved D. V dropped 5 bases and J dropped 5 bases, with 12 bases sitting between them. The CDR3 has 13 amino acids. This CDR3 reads CASSTGRIYGYTF. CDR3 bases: TGTGCCAGCAGTACTGGACGGATTTATGGCTACACCTTC.

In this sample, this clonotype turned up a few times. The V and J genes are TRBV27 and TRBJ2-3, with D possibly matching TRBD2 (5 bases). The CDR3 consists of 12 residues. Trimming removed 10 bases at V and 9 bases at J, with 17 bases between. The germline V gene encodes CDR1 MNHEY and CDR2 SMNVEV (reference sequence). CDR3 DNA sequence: TGTGCCACCAGCCTCCCTTCGGGAACGCAGTATTTT. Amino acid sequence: CATSLPSGTQYF.

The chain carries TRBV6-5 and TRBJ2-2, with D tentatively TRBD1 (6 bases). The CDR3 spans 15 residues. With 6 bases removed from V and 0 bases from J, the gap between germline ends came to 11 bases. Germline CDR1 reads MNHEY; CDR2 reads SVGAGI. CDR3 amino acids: CASSRGGPNTGELFF. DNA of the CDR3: TGTGCCAGCAGCCGAGGGGGTCCGAACACCGGGGAGCTGTTTTTT.